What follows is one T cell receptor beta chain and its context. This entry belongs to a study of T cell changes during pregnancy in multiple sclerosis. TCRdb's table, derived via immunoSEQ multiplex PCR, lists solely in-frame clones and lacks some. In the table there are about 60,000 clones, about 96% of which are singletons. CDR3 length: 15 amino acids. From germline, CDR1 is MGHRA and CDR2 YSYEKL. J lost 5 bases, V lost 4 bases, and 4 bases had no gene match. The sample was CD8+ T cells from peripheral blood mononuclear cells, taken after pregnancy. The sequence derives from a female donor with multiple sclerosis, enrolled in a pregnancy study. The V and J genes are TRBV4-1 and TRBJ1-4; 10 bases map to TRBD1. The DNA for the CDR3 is TGCGCCAGCAGCCCCGAGGGACAGGGGAATGAAAAACTGTTTTTT. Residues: CASSPEGQGNEKLFF.